Below, 14 T cell receptor beta chains from the same sample are listed, as sequenced in a study of blood T cells in healthy people across ages. Combining a sample-barcoded 5' primer with a J-beta primer mix, a second PCR ran for roughly 6 to 12 cycles. TCRdb re-analysed the 5' RACE reads in MiXCR, keeping a single row per CDR3 protein. The profile shows approximately 800,000 distinct CDR3 sequences, about 47% of them singletons. Sequencing was carried out using blood. The receptor source for this set is a man aged 80 or over in good health.

To note about this clonotype: Relative to the germline gene, one junction end is altered; a read error may explain this. The genes are TRBV4-1 and TRBJ2-4, with a tentative D call TRBD2 (6 bases). CDR1 and CDR2 (germline): MGHRA, YSYEKL. CDR3 length: 18 amino acids. The CDR3 sequence: CASSQVGEGGVAKNVQYF. The CDR3 bases are TGCGCCAGCAGCCAAGTGGGAGAAGGCGGGGTAGCCAAAAACGTTCAGTACTTC.

This clonotype has only a few counts. The chain has TRBV18 and TRBJ2-5; possible D gene TRBD1, 5 bases. Germline assignment: CDR1 KGHSH and CDR2 LQKENI. CDR3 size: 14 residues. V was cut by 3 bases and J by 4 bases, with 12 bases left in between. CDR3 coding DNA: TGTGCCAGCTCACCCCCGACAGTCCGAGAGACCCAGTACTTC. Residues: CASSPPTVRETQYF.

V gene TRBV2 combines with J gene TRBJ2-7; D may be TRBD2 (6 bases). Germline loops: CDR1 SNHLY, CDR2 FYNNEI. V lost 11 bases and J 0 bases, leaving 20 bases between the germline ends. The CDR3 spans 15 residues. CDR3 nucleotide sequence: TGTGCCGGAACTAGGGACTTCCCGAGCTCCTACGAGCAGTACTTC. Residues: CAGTRDFPSSYEQYF.

The chain joins TRBV6-2 or TRBV6-3 to TRBJ1-2; D is undetermined. Germline CDR1 MNHEY, CDR2 SVGEGT. The CDR3 has 15 residues. Deletions cut 2 bases from V and 2 bases from J, with 12 bases between. The CDR3 sequence: CASSYRGPMNYGYTF. DNA of the CDR3: TGTGCCAGCAGTTACCGAGGACCCATGAACTATGGCTACACCTTC.

V usage is TRBV5-5 and J usage is TRBJ2-1; D unresolved. Trimming left V 2 bases short and J 0 bases short, with 12 bases between. Per germline, CDR1 SGHKS and CDR2 YYEKEE (reference sequence). The CDR3 runs 16 residues. The CDR3 spells CASSLGARDSYNEQFF. In nucleotides, the CDR3 is TGTGCCAGCAGCTTAGGAGCGCGCGACTCCTACAATGAGCAGTTCTTC.

Only a few counts were recorded for this clonotype. This chain uses TRBV12-3 or TRBV12-4 with TRBJ1-1; 7 bases are shared with TRBD1. The V segment lost 6 bases and the J segment 1 base; nucleotides outside the gene matches: 5. CDR3 length equals 14 residues. The CDR3 bases are TGTGCCAGCAGGGTGACAGGGTCGAACACTGAAGCTTTCTTT. This encodes CASRVTGSNTEAFF.

This clonotype turned up a few times. The chain uses TRBV28 and TRBJ2-7, with D possibly matching TRBD1 (6 bases). The CDR3 is 15 amino acids. V was pared by 6 bases and J by 5 bases, with 20 bases between. Per germline, CDR1 MDHEN and CDR2 SYDVKM. CDR3 bases: TGTGCCAGCAGGCCCCAGGGTCTCAGGGGCCACGAGCAGTACTTC. It codes for CASRPQGLRGHEQYF.

Ten or more counts support this clonotype. This chain joins TRBV28 and TRBJ2-5; D assignment may be TRBD1 or TRBD2 (5 bases each). This CDR3 contains 18 residues. The V gene lost 3 bases and the J gene lost 4 bases, with 24 bases spanning the gap. CDR1 is MDHEN, CDR2 SYDVKM, per germline. This CDR3 reads CASSLPPYRDAGGETQYF. The CDR3, as DNA: TGTGCCAGCAGTTTGCCCCCGTACCGGGACGCCGGTGGAGAGACCCAGTACTTC.

The V and J genes are TRBV4-3 and TRBJ2-4; D is undetermined. The J call may be mistaken, given a closer DNA end match to TRBJ2-7. There are 14 residues in the CDR3. Per germline, CDR1 LGHNA and CDR2 YSLEER. The chain's CDR3 is CASSQDYSGGEQYF. The CDR3 DNA sequence: TGCGCCAGCAGCCAAGACTACAGTGGTGGCGAGCAGTACTTC.

This chain joins TRBV7-8 and TRBJ1-2, with 7 bases identical to TRBD1. The ends lost 1 base at V and 2 bases at J; junction bases unmatched: 7. Germline CDR1 and CDR2: SGHVS and FQNEAQ. CDR3 length: 16 residues. CDR3 sequence (DNA): TGTGCCAGCAGCTTAGTTAGGGACAGACTAAACTATGGCTACACCTTC. This sequence encodes CASSLVRDRLNYGYTF.

This clonotype was seen once. J is TRBJ1-6 and V is TRBV3-1, with TRBD1 matching over 7 bases. After removal of 1 base from V and 8 bases from J, the junction contained 5 bases not matched to a gene. The CDR3 contains 15 residues. Germline CDR1 and CDR2: LGHDT and YNNKEL (reference sequence). The CDR3 region is CASSQVSQGYSPLHF. The CDR3 DNA sequence: TGTGCCAGCAGCCAAGTATCACAGGGGTATTCACCCCTCCACTTT.

V gene TRBV5-1 combines with J gene TRBJ1-1; D gene uncertain. V gave up 7 bases and J gave up 1 base, with 11 bases separating them. This CDR3 has 13 amino acids. The V gene's germline CDR1 is SGHRS and CDR2 YFSETQ. CDR3 bases: TGCGCCAGCTCCGCCCGTGGGAACACTGAAGCTTTCTTT. Amino acids: CASSARGNTEAFF.

This clonotype was counted once. The CDR3 region is CSVGPCKEQFF. Here the CDR3 DNA reads TGCAGCGTTGGCCCCTGCAAGGAGCAGTTCTTC. The genes are TRBV29-1 and TRBJ2-1; D gene ambiguous. The CDR3 is 11 residues long. CDR1 SQVTM and CDR2 ANQGSEA come from the germline V gene. V lost 4 bases to trimming and J lost 10 bases, with 11 bases between them.

This sequence joins TRBV15 and TRBJ2-2; D is uncertain. The germline CDR1 and CDR2 sequences are LNHNV and YYDKDF (reference sequence). Trimming removed 1 base from V and 6 bases from J, with 9 bases in between. This CDR3 region has 14 residues. The CDR3 is CATSRVWAAGELFF. The CDR3 DNA reads as TGTGCCACCAGCAGAGTGTGGGCCGCCGGGGAGCTGTTTTTT.